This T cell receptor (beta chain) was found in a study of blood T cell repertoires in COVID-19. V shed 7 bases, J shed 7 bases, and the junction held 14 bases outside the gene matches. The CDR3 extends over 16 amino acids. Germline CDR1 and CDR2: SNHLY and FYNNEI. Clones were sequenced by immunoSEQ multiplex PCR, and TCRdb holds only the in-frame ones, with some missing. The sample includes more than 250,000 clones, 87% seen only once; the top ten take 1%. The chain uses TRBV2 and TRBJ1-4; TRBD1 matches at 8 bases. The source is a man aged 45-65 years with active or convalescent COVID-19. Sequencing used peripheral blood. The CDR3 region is CASNESPGQVGEKLFF. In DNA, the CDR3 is TGTGCCAGCAACGAGAGCCCGGGACAGGTCGGTGAAAAACTGTTTTTT.